The 17 T cell receptor beta chains below all came from one sample that was sequenced in a study of blood T cells in healthy people across ages. The use of a sample-barcoded 5' primer and a J-beta primer mix characterized a second PCR of about 6 to 12 cycles. TCRdb fed the 5' RACE reads into MiXCR, producing one record per CDR3 protein. The table includes 650,000 to 900,000 distinct CDR3 sequences, about 62% detected once. Material for sequencing was blood. The receptors were gathered from a man in his thirties or forties in good health.

V is TRBV6-2 or TRBV6-3 and J is TRBJ2-1, with D possibly called TRBD1 or TRBD2 (6 bases each). CDR1 and CDR2 from the germline V gene are MNHEY and SVGEGT. With 1 base removed from V and 10 bases from J, the gap between germline ends came to 20 bases. This CDR3 comprises 16 residues. For the CDR3, the DNA is TGTGCCAGCAGTTACTTTGGACAGAGGGGGGCTAGAGAGCAGTTCTTC. Encoded protein: CASSYFGQRGAREQFF.

This clonotype was seen more than once but under ten times. J is TRBJ2-7 and V is TRBV4-3; 9 nucleotides match TRBD1. Germline lookup yields CDR1 LGHNA and CDR2 YSLEER. The CDR3 consists of 16 residues. With V trimmed by 0 bases and J by 5 bases, 8 bases remained unmatched. DNA for the CDR3: TGCGCCAGCAGCCAAGATCTATGGGACAGGGCAAACGAGCAGTACTTC. Amino acids: CASSQDLWDRANEQYF.

This clonotype came up a few times. The junction shows a germline mismatch at one end, possibly a read error. The V gene is TRBV7-2, the J gene TRBJ1-2, with D unresolved. The CDR3 is 13 amino acids. Germline CDR1 reads SGHTA; CDR2 reads FQGNSA. The chain's CDR3 is CASSFSSNSGYTF. In DNA, the CDR3 is TGTGCCAGCAGCTTCAGTTCCAACTCTGGCTACACCTTC.

V and J are TRBV10-3 and TRBJ2-1; tentative D call: TRBD1 (6 bases). Germline assignment: CDR1 ENHRY and CDR2 SYGVKD. The V end lost 8 bases, the J end lost 6 bases, and 8 bases lay between the germline ends. The CDR3 length is 11 residues. Here the CDR3 DNA reads TGTGCCATCCAGGGGTTCAATGAGCAGTTCTTC. Its translation: CAIQGFNEQFF.

The rearrangement uses TRBV2 and TRBJ1-5; no definite D call. Trimming removed 2 bases from V and 5 bases from J, with 4 bases in between. This CDR3 comprises 12 residues. Germline-derived CDR1 and CDR2 are SNHLY and FYNNEI. CDR3 protein: CASSETYQPQHF. The CDR3 DNA reads TGTGCCAGCAGTGAAACGTATCAGCCCCAGCATTTT.

This clonotype was detected once. This chain links TRBV10-3 with TRBJ2-1; 11 nucleotides match TRBD1. The length of the CDR3 is 14 residues. CDR1 and CDR2 from the germline V gene are ENHRY and SYGVKD. Trimming at V came to 11 bases and at J to 5 bases, leaving 8 bases not matched to a gene. In DNA form, the CDR3 reads TGTGCCTCTTTCCCGGGACAGGGGGACAATGAGCAGTTCTTC. Protein product: CASFPGQGDNEQFF.

The chain is built from TRBV7-9 and TRBJ1-1; possible D gene TRBD1, 5 bases. The CDR3 covers 14 residues. Germline V gene data show CDR1 as SEHNR and CDR2 as FQNEAQ (reference sequence). Trimming shortened V by 2 bases and J by 7 bases, and 14 bases separated the two germline ends. CDR3 loop: CASSLMQRGGEAFF. DNA for the CDR3: TGTGCCAGCAGCTTAATGCAACGGGGGGGTGAAGCTTTCTTT.

The chain is built from TRBV5-6 and TRBJ2-1; 10 positions match TRBD2. Germline lookup yields CDR1 SGHDT and CDR2 YYEEEE. The ends lost 2 bases at V and 11 bases at J; junction bases unmatched: 7. CDR3 length equals 14 residues. The CDR3 DNA reads TGTGCCAGCAGCTTCGGCCCTAGCGGGGGAAAGCAGTTCTTC. Encoded protein: CASSFGPSGGKQFF.

The V and J genes are TRBV4-3 and TRBJ2-5, with 7 bases that match TRBD1. Matching the DNA end better, TRBJ2-7 makes the J call doubtful. The CDR3 consists of 16 residues. Germline V CDR1 and CDR2: LGHNA, YSLEER. CDR3 loop: CASSQGIGGTPYEQYF. The CDR3 nucleotides read TGCGCCAGCAGCCAAGGGATAGGGGGCACCCCCTACGAGCAGTACTTC.

The chain uses TRBV2 and TRBJ2-3; the D call may be TRBD1 or TRBD2 (6 bases each). The germline V and J ends were trimmed by 9 bases and 4 bases, with 14 bases remaining between them. Per the germline V gene, CDR1 is SNHLY and CDR2 is FYNNEI. This CDR3 contains 13 residues. CDR3 in amino acids: CARHRASADTQYF. The CDR3 region has the DNA TGTGCCAGACACAGGGCTAGCGCAGATACGCAGTATTTT. Full variable domain (outside the CDR3, taken from reference TRBV2 and TRBJ2-3): EPEVTQTPSHQVTQMGQEVILRCVPISNHLYFYWYRQILGQKVEFLVSFYNNEISEKSEIFDDQFSVERPDGSNFTLKIRSTKLEDSAMYFCARHRASADTQYFGPGTRLTVL.

This clonotype was seen a single time. The chain is built from TRBV2 and TRBJ1-4; 7 positions match TRBD1. With 7 bases clipped from V and 12 bases from J, the junction kept 8 bases outside the gene matches. The V gene's germline CDR1 is SNHLY and CDR2 FYNNEI. The CDR3 has 12 amino acids. Here the CDR3 reads CASKRDREELFF. The DNA of the CDR3 is TGTGCCAGCAAAAGAGACAGGGAGGAACTGTTTTTT.

The gene calls are TRBV2 and TRBJ1-1; D is possibly TRBD1 (5 bases). Between the trimmed V and J ends, which lost 3 bases and 4 bases, there was a span of 9 bases. CDR3 length: 13 residues. Germline assignment: CDR1 SNHLY and CDR2 FYNNEI. CDR3 amino acids: CASSDWGGTEAFF. In DNA form, the CDR3 reads TGTGCCAGCAGTGATTGGGGCGGCACTGAAGCTTTCTTT.

This clonotype came up a few times. V usage is TRBV2 and J usage is TRBJ2-1, with 7 bases aligning to TRBD2. The CDR3 spans 13 residues. Per the germline V gene, CDR1 is SNHLY and CDR2 is FYNNEI. J lost 4 bases, V lost 6 bases, and 3 bases had no gene match. Here the CDR3 reads CASSQRGYNEQFF. The DNA for the CDR3 is TGTGCCAGCAGCCAGCGGGGTTACAATGAGCAGTTCTTC. Full variable domain (remainder filled in from reference TRBV2 and TRBJ2-1): EPEVTQTPSHQVTQMGQEVILRCVPISNHLYFYWYRQILGQKVEFLVSFYNNEISEKSEIFDDQFSVERPDGSNFTLKIRSTKLEDSAMYFCASSQRGYNEQFFGPGTRLTVL.

About this clonotype: Germline is not matched at one junction end, which may reflect a read error. The chain carries TRBV20-1 and TRBJ2-3; 10 bases agree with TRBD2. This CDR3 spans 15 amino acids. Germline V gene lookup returns CDR1 DFQATT and CDR2 SNEGSKA (reference sequence). CDR3 loop: CNASQRGGFTDTQYF. CDR3 DNA: TGCAATGCTAGCCAGCGGGGGGGTTTCACAGATACGCAGTATTTT.

V is TRBV7-3 and J is TRBJ2-3; maybe TRBD2 (5 bases). CDR3 length: 14 residues. V lost 5 bases, J lost 4 bases, and 13 bases lay in between. The germline CDR1 and CDR2 sequences are SGHTA and FQGTGA. The CDR3 sequence is CASSPSGLPDTQYF. CDR3 coding DNA: TGTGCCAGCAGCCCCTCGGGGTTGCCAGATACGCAGTATTTT. The complete variable domain, with remaining parts taken from reference TRBV7-3 and TRBJ2-3, reads GAGVSQTPSNKVTEKGKYVELRCDPISGHTALYWYRQSLGQGPEFLIYFQGTGAADDSGLPNDRFFAVRPEGSVSTLKIQRTERGDSAVYLCASSPSGLPDTQYFGPGTRLTVL.

This clonotype was recorded a few times. For the CDR3, the DNA is TGTGCCAGCAGCCCCGGGACAGGGACGATCATTCAGTACTTC. Its translation: CASSPGTGTIIQYF. The chain uses TRBV12-3 or TRBV12-4 and TRBJ2-4; 9 bases align to TRBD1. V gave up 6 bases and J gave up 9 bases; unmatched junction bases: 9. CDR3 length: 14 amino acids.

The chain joins TRBV2 to TRBJ2-1; tentatively, D is TRBD2 (5 bases). The CDR3 contains 13 residues. Trimming removed 6 bases at V and 7 bases at J, with 13 bases between. Germline-derived CDR1 and CDR2 are SNHLY and FYNNEI. CDR3 DNA: TGTGCCAGCAGCGAGGGAACGGAGAATGAGCAGTTCTTC. It specifies CASSEGTENEQFF.